The clone carrying this T cell receptor beta chain appeared a single time. Its matching antigen is unknown. Germline CDR1 and CDR2: KGHSH and LQKENI. The CDR3 is made up of 15 amino acids. With 2 bases removed from V and 1 base from J, the gap between germline ends came to 8 bases. The genomic DNA of each subset was split evenly across several immunoSEQ plates. Assay: immunoSEQ multiplex PCR; the TCRdb copy retains only in-frame clones and omits some. The data show just over 2,000,000 clones, about 95% seen once. CD8 cells regarded as naive lacked CD45RO, were positively chosen for CCR7, and omitted terminally differentiated effector memory CD45RA+ cells. This sample was included in a study of shared clonotypes between healthy human individuals. At the level of the study: The donor pool was made up of a couple of women and three men aged 18 to 49. CD4 naive cells filled three plates per donor, CD4 memory three, CD8 naive two and CD8 memory one.

Overall study results and limits: Between four donors, naive CD4 clonotypes were shared at a level of roughly 5.5%.

The sequencing sample was made of naive CD8+ T cells sorted from blood. The clonotype comes from a man aged 18 to 35 in good health. This rearrangement joins TRBV18 to TRBJ2-2, with D unresolved. The CDR3, as DNA: TGTGCCAGCTCACCAGTCCGGCAGAACACCGGGGAGCTGTTTTTT. Residues: CASSPVRQNTGELFF.